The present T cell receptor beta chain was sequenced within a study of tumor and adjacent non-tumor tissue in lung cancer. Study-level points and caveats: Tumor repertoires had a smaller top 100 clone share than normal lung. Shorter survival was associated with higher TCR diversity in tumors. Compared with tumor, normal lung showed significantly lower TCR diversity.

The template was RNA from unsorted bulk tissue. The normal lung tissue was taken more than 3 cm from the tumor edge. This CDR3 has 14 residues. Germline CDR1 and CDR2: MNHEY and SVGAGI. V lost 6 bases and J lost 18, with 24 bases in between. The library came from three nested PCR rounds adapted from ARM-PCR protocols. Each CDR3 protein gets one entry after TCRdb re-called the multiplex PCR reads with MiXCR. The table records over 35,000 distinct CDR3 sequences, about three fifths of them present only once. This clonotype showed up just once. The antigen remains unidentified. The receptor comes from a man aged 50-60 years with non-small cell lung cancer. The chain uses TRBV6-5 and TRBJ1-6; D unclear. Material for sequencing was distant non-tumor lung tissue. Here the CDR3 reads CASSPNGKNSPTHF. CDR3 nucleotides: TGTGCCAGCAGCCCGAACGGAAAAAATTCACCCACCCACTTT.